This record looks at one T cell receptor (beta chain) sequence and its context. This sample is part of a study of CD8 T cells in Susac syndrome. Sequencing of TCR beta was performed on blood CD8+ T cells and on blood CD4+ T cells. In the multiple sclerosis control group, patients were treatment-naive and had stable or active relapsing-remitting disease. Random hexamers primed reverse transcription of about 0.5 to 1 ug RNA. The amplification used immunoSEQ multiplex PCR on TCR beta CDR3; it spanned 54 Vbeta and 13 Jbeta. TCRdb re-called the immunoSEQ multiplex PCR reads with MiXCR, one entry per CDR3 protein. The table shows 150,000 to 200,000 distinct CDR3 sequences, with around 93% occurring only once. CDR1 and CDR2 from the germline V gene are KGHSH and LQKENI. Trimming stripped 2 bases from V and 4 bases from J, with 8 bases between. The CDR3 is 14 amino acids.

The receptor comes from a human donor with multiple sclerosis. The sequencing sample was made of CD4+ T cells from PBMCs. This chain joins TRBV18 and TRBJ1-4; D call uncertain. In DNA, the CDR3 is TGTGCCAGCTCACCATTTTCGGATAATGAAAAACTGTTTTTT. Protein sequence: CASSPFSDNEKLFF.